This T cell receptor (beta chain) was captured in a study of neurological immune-mediated disorders. V was pared by 4 bases and J by 2 bases, with 16 bases of the junction left unmatched. The CDR3 contains 19 residues. Germline V CDR1 and CDR2: SGHRS, YFSETQ. TCRdb recomputed calls from the 5' RACE reads with MiXCR, one row per CDR3 protein. The sample holds 24,000 or so distinct CDR3 sequences, 2.5% seen once. This clonotype was seen repeatedly, ten times or more. The sequence was collected from a woman in her forties or fifties with multiple sclerosis. The chain combines TRBV5-1 with TRBJ2-7, with 12 nucleotides matching TRBD1. The sample taken for sequencing was PBMCs. DNA for the CDR3: TGCGCCAGCAGCGGAACCTCCGGGACAGGGGGCGGAACCGCCTACGAGCAGTACTTC. It codes for CASSGTSGTGGGTAYEQYF.